Sequencing of this TCR beta chain was carried out in a study of response to subunit inactivated influenza vaccine. Study-wide findings and caveats: The authors suggested that few new T cells are recruited per seasonal influenza vaccination.

There are a few counts of this clonotype. The antigen remains unidentified. TCRdb reprocessed the RT-PCR reads via MiXCR and lists one record per CDR3 protein. Altogether around 320,000 distinct CDR3 sequences are present, approximately 20% being singletons, with the ten largest covering 9% to 12%. This CDR3 has 16 amino acids. The V and J ends lost 4 bases and 4 bases respectively, with 16 bases between them. Germline CDR1 and CDR2: LGHNA and YSLEER. V and J are TRBV4-3 and TRBJ1-4, with D hard to call. This receptor was identified in a man in his fifties or sixties who received an inactivated influenza vaccine. Sequenced material: PBMCs from blood, taken about 20 months after vaccination. CDR3 region: CASSLAGGRGNEKLFF. In nucleotides, the CDR3 is TGCGCCAGCAGCCTCGCCGGTGGGCGCGGTAATGAAAAACTGTTTTTT.